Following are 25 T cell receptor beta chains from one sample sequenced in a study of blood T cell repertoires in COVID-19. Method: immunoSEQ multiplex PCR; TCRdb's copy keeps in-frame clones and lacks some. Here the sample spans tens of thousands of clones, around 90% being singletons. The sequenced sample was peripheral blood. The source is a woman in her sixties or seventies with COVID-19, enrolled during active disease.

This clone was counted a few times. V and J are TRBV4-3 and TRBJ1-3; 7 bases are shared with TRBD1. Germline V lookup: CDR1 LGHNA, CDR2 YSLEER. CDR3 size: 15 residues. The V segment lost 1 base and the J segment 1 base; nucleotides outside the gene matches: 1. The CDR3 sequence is CASSQATGSGNTIYF. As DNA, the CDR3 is TGCGCCAGCAGCCAAGCGACAGGGTCTGGAAACACCATATATTTT.

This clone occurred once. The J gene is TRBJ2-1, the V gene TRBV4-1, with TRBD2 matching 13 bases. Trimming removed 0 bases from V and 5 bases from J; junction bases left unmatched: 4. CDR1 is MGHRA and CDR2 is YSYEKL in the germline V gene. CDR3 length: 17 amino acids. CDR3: CASSQELAGGTNNEQFF. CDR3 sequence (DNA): TGCGCCAGCAGCCAAGAACTAGCGGGGGGGACTAACAATGAGCAGTTCTTC.

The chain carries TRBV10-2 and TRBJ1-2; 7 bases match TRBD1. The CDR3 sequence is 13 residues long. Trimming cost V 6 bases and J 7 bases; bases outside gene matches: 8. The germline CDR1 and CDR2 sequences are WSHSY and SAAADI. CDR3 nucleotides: TGCGCCAGCAGGGAACAGGGGATAGGTGGCTACACCTTC. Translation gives CASREQGIGGYTF.

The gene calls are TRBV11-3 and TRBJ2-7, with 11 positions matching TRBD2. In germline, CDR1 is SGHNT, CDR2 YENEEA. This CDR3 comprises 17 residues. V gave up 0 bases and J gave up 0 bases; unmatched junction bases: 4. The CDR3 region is CASSLDTSGGFSYEQYF. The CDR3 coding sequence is TGTGCCAGCAGCTTAGATACTAGCGGGGGCTTCTCCTACGAGCAGTACTTC.

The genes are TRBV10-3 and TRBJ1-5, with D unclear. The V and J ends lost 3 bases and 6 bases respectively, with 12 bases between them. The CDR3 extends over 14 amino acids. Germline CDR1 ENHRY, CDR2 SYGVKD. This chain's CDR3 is CAISELAASQPQHF. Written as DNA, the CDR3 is TGTGCCATCAGTGAATTGGCGGCCAGTCAGCCCCAGCATTTT.

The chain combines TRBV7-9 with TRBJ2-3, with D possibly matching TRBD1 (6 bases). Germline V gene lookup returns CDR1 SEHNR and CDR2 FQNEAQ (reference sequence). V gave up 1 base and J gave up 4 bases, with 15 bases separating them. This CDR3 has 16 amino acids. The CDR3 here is CASSLDWGRGADTQYF. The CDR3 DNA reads TGTGCCAGCAGCTTAGATTGGGGGCGAGGTGCAGATACGCAGTATTTT.

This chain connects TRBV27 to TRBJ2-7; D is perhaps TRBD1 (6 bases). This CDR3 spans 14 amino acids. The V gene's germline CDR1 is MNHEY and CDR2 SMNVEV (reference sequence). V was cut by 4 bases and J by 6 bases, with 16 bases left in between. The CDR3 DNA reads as TGTGCCAGCAGTTCCCGGCCCCTGGGGGCCGAGCAGTACTTC. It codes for CASSSRPLGAEQYF.

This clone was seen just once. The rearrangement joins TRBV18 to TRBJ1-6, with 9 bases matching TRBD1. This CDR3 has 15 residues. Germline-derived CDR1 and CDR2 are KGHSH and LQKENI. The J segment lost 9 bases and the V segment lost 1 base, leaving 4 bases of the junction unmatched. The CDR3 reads CASSPQETGGSPLHF. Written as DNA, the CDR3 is TGTGCCAGCTCACCACAGGAGACAGGGGGTTCACCCCTCCACTTT. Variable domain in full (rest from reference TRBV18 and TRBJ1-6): NAGVMQNPRHLVRRRGQEARLRCSPMKGHSHVYWYRQLPEEGLKFMVYLQKENIIDESGMPKERFSAEFPKEGPSILRIQQVVRGDSAAYFCASSPQETGGSPLHFGNGTRLTVT.

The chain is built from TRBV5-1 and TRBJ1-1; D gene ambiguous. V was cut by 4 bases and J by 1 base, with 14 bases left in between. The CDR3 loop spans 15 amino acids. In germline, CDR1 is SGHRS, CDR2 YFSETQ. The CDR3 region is CASSAPDWGNTEAFF. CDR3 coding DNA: TGCGCCAGCAGCGCCCCGGACTGGGGGAACACTGAAGCTTTCTTT.

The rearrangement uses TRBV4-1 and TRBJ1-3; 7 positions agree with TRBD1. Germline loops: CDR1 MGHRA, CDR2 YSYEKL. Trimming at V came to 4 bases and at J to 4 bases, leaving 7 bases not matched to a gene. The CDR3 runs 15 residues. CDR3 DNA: TGCGCCAGCAGCCTAAGACAGGGACTCGGAAACACCATATATTTT. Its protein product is CASSLRQGLGNTIYF.

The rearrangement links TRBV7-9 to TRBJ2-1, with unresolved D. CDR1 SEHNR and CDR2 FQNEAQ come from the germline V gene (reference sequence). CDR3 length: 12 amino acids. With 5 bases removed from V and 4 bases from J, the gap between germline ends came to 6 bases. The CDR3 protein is CASSQIYNEQFF. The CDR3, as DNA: TGTGCCAGCAGCCAGATATACAATGAGCAGTTCTTC.

The CDR3: CASSLSGGDTIYF. In nucleotides, the CDR3 is TGTGCCAGCAGCTTAAGCGGGGGGGACACCATATATTTT. The chain combines TRBV7-2 with TRBJ1-3, with D tentatively TRBD1 (5 bases). Germline values: CDR1 SGHTA, CDR2 FQGNSA. The CDR3 covers 13 residues. Trimming left V 2 bases short and J 8 bases short, with 10 bases between.

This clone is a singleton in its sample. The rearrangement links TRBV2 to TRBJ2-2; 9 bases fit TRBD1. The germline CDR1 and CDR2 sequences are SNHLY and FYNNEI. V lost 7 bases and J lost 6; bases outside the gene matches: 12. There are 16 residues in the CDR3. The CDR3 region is CASIVPGQGTPGELFF. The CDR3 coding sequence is TGTGCCAGCATCGTCCCGGGACAGGGAACCCCCGGGGAGCTGTTTTTT.

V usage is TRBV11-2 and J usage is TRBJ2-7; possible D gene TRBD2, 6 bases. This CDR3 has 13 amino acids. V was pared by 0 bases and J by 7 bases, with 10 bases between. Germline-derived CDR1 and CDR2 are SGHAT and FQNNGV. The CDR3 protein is CASSLEGTVEQYF. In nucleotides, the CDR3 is TGTGCCAGCAGCTTAGAAGGGACTGTGGAGCAGTACTTC.

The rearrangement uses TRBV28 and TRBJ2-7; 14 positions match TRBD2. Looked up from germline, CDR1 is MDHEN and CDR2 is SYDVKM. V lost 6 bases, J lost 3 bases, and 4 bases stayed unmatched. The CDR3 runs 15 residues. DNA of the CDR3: TGTGCCAGCAGCCGCGGGACTAGCGGGGGCTACGAGCAGTACTTC. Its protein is CASSRGTSGGYEQYF. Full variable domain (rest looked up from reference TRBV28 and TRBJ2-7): DVKVTQSSRYLVKRTGEKVFLECVQDMDHENMFWYRQDPGLGLRLIYFSYDVKMKEKGDIPEGYSVSREKKERFSLILESASTNQTSMYLCASSRGTSGGYEQYFGPGTRLTVT.

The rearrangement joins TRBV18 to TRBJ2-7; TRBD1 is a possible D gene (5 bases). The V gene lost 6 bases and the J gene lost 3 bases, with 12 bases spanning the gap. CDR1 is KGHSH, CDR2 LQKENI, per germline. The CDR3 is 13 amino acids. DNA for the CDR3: TGTGCCAGCTCCAGGGAAGGTATCTACGAGCAGTACTTC. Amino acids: CASSREGIYEQYF.

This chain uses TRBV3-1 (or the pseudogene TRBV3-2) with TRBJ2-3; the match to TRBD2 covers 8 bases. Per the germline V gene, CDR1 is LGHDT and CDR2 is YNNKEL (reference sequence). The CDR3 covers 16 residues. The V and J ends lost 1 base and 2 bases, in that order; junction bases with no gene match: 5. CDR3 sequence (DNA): TGTGCCAGCAGCCAAGCCCCAGCGGGAGTCACAGATACGCAGTATTTT. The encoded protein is CASSQAPAGVTDTQYF.

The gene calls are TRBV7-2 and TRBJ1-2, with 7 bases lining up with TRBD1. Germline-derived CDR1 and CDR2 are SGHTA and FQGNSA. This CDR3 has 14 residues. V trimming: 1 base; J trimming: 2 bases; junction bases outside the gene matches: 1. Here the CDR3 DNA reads TGTGCCAGCAGCTTAGACAGGGGAAACTATGGCTACACCTTC. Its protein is CASSLDRGNYGYTF.

This CDR3 is CAITQGALSNEQFF. The CDR3 bases are TGTGCCATCACACAGGGGGCGCTTAGCAATGAGCAGTTCTTC. The J gene is TRBJ2-1, the V gene TRBV10-3; TRBD1 matches 9 bases. V was clipped by 7 bases and J by 6 bases; unmatched bases: 7. Germline V gene sequence: CDR1 ENHRY, CDR2 SYGVKD. The CDR3 sequence is 14 residues long.

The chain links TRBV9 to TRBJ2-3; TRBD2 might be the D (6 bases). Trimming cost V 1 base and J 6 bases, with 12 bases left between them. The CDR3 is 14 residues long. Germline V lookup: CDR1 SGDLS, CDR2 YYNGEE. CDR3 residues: CASSVTPRGDTQYF. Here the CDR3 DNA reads TGTGCCAGCAGCGTAACCCCCCGGGGGGATACGCAGTATTTT.

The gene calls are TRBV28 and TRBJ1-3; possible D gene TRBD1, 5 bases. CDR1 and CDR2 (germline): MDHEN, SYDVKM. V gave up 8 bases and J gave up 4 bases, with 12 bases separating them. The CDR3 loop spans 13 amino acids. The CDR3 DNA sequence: TGTGCCAGCGTCCTGGGGGGGGGAAACACCATATATTTT. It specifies CASVLGGGNTIYF.

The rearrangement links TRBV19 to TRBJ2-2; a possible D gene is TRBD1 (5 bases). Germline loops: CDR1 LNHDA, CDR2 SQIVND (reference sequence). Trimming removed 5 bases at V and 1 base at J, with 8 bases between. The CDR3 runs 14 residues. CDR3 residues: CASSFGQNTGELFF. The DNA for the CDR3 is TGTGCCAGTAGTTTCGGACAGAACACCGGGGAGCTGTTTTTT. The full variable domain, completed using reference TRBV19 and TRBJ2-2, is DGGITQSPKYLFRKEGQNVTLSCEQNLNHDAMYWYRQDPGQGLRLIYYSQIVNDFQKGDIAEGYSVSREKKESFPLTVTSAQKNPTAFYLCASSFGQNTGELFFGEGSRLTVL.

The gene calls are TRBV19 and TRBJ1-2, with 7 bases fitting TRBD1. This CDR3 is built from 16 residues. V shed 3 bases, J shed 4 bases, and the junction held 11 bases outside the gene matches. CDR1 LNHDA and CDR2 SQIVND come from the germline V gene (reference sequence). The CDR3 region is CASSIPPGTDLYGYTF. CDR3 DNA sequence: TGTGCCAGTAGTATCCCACCCGGGACAGACCTCTATGGCTACACCTTC.

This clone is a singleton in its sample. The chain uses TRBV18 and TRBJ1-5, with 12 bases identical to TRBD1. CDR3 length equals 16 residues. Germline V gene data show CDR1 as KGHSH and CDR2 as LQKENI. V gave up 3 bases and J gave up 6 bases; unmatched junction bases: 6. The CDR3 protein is CASSPAGQGAVQPQHF. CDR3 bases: TGTGCCAGCTCACCGGCGGGACAGGGGGCCGTTCAGCCCCAGCATTTT.

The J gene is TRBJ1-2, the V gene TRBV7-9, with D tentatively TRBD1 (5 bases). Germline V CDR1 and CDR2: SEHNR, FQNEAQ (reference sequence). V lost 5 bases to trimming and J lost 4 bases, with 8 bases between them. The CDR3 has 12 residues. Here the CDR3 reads CASSGGVYGYTF. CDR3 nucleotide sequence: TGTGCCAGCAGCGGAGGGGTCTATGGCTACACCTTC.